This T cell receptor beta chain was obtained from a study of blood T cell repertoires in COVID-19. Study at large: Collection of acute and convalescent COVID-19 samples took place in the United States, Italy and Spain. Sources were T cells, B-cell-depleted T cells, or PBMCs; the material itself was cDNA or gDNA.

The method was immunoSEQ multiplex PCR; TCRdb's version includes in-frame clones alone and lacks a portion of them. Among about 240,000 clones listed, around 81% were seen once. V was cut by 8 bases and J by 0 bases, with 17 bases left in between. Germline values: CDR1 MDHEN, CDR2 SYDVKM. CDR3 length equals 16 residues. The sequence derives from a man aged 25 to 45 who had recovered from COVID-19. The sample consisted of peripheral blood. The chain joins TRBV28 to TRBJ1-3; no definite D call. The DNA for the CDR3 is TGTGCCAGCGAACCTGGAGGGCTTCTCTCTGGAAACACCATATATTTT. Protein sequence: CASEPGGLLSGNTIYF.